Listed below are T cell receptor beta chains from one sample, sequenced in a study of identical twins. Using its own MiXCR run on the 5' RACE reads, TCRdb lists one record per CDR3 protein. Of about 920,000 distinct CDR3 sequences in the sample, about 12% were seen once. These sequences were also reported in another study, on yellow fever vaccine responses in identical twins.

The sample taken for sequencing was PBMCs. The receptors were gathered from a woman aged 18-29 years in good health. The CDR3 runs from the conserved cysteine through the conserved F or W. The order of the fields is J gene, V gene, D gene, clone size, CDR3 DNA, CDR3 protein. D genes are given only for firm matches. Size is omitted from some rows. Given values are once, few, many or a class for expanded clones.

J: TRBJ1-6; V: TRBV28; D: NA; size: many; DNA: TGTGCCAGCAGTTTAGCGGGGGGCCCTATCTATAATTCACCCCTCCACTTT; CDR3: CASSLAGGPIYNSPLHF
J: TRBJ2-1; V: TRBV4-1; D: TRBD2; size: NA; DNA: TGCGCCAGCAGCCCCACTGGAGCGGGAGACCCCGACCTCTCCTACAATGAGCAGTTCTTC; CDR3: CASSPTGAGDPDLSYNEQFF
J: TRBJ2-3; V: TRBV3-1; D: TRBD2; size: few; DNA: TGTGCCAGCAGCCAAACAGTAGCGGGAGGGCGCCACACAGATACGCAGTATTTT; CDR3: CASSQTVAGGRHTDTQYF
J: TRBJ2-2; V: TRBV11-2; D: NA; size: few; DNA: TGTGCCAGCAGTCGTCCGGGACCGAACACCGGGGAGCTGTTTTTT; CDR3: CASSRPGPNTGELFF
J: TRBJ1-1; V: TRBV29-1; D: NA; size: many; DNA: TGCAGCGTTGAATCGGTACGCTCAGGTGGCAGCTCGAACACTGAAGCTTTCTTT; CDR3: CSVESVRSGGSSNTEAFF
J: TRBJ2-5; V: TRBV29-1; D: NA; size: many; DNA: TGCAGCGTTGAACCGCCGGTGGAGACCCAGTACTTC; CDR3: CSVEPPVETQYF
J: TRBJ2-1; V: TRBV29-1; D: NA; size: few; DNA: TGCAGCGTTGGAGGTGGCCCCAATGAGCAGTTCTTC; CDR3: CSVGGGPNEQFF
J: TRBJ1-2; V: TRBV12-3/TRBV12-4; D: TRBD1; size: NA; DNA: TGTGCCAGCAAAGACAGGGTGCTAGGCTACACCTTC; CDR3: CASKDRVLGYTF
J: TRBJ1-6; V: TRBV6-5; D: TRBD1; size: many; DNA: TGTGCCAGCAGTTTTGACAGGGCAGTTTCACCCCTCCACTTT; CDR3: CASSFDRAVSPLHF
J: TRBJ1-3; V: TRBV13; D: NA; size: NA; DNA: TGTGCCAGCAGCTTAACAGTTGGAAACACCATATATTTT; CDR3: CASSLTVGNTIYF
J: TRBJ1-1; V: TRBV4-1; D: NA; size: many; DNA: TGCGCCAGCAGCCAAGATCCGAATGAAGCTTTCTTT; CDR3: CASSQDPNEAFF
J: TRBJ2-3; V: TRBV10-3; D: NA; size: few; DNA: TGTGCCATCAGTCATGCACCGACAGATACGCAGTATTTT; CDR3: CAISHAPTDTQYF
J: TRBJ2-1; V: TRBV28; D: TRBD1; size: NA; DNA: TGTGCCAGCACCGACGGACAGGGGCTGAATGAGCAGTTCTTC; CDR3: CASTDGQGLNEQFF
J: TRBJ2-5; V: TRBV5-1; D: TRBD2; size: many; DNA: TGCGCCAGCAGCAGCGGGGGGAAAGAGACCCAGTACTTC; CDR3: CASSSGGKETQYF
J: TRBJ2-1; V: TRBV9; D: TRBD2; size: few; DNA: TGTGCCAGCAGCAGCGGGAGTTGGTATGAGCAGTTCTTC; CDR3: CASSSGSWYEQFF
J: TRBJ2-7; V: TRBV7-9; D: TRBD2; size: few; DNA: TGTGCCAGCAGCTTAGCACTAGCGGGGATCTACGAGCAGTACTTC; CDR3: CASSLALAGIYEQYF
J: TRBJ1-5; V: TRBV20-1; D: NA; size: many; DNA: TGCAGTGCTAGAGGGGAGGATCAGCCCCAGCATTTT; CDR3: CSARGEDQPQHF
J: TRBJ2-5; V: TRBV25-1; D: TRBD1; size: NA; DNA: TGTGCCAGCAGTGGAACTCGGGACAGCTACCAAGAGACCCAGTACTTC; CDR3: CASSGTRDSYQETQYF
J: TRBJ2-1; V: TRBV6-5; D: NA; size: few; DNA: TGTGCCAGCAGCTACCGACCGTATTACAATGAGCAGTTCTTC; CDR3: CASSYRPYYNEQFF
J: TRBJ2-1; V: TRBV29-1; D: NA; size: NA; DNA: TGCAGCGCCTGGGGGAGTTTTAAGTCCTACAATGAGCAGTTCTTC; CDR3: CSAWGSFKSYNEQFF
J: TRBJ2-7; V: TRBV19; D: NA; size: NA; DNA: TGTGCCAGTAGTATACCGGGGTCCTACGAGCAGTACTTC; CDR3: CASSIPGSYEQYF
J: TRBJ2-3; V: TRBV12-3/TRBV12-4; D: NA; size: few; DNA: TGTGCCAGCAGTCCACGGACTGGGATTACGCAGTATTTT; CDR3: CASSPRTGITQYF
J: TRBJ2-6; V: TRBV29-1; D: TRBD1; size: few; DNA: TGCAGCGCCGCGCAGGGGACAGGGCCCTCTGGGGCCAACGTCCTGACTTTC; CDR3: CSAAQGTGPSGANVLTF
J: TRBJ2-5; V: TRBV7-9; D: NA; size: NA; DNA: TGTGCCAGCAGCTTACGGGTCAGTGGAGAGACCCAGTACTTC; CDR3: CASSLRVSGETQYF
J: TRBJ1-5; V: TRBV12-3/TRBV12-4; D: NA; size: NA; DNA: TGTGCCAGCAGTTTCGCAGCCAGGGGCGATCAGCCCCAGCATTTT; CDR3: CASSFAARGDQPQHF
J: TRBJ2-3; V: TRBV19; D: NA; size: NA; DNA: TGTGCCAGTAGTATAGAAAGGGCGGACTACATAAGCACAGATACGCAGTATTTT; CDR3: CASSIERADYISTDTQYF
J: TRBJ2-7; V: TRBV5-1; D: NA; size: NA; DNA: TGCGCCAGCAGCCCTAATACAGGGAGTTCCTACGAGCAGTACTTC; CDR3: CASSPNTGSSYEQYF